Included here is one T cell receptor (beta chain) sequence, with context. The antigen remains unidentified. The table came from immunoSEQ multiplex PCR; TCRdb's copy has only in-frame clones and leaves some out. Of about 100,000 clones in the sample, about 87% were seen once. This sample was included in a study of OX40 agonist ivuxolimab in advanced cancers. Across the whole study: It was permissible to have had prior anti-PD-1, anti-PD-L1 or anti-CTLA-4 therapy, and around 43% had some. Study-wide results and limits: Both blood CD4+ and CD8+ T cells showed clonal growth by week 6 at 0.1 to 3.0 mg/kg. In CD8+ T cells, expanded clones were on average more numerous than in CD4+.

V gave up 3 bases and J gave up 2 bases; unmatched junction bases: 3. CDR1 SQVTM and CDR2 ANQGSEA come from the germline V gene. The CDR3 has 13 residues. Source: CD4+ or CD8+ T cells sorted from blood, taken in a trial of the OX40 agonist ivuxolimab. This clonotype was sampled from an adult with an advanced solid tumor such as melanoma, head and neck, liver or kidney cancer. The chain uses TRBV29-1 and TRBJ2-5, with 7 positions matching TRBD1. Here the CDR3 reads CSVEAQGQETQYF. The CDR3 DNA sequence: TGCAGCGTTGAGGCACAGGGGCAAGAGACCCAGTACTTC.